This TCR beta chain was sequenced during a study of T cells in Graves' hyperthyroidism and ophthalmopathy. From RNA transcripts, TCR beta CDR3 regions were amplified. Carried out on the TCR CDR3, a first-round RT-PCR used the HTBI primer set. TCRdb recomputed calls from the multiplex PCR reads with MiXCR, one row per CDR3 protein. The table includes 470,000 or so distinct CDR3 sequences, around 20% detected once. Germline V gene data show CDR1 as MNHNS and CDR2 as SASEGT. The CDR3 spans 15 residues. The germline V and J ends were trimmed by 6 bases and 0 bases, with 15 bases remaining between them. These patients, aged 18 to 65, had recently diagnosed hyperthyroidism lasting under 2 months.

The chain has TRBV6-1 and TRBJ2-7; tentatively, D is TRBD2 (5 bases). Sequences were obtained from blood. The receptor's source is a man between 18 and 29 years old with Graves' hyperthyroidism. The CDR3 here is CASRPVAGLSYEQYF. The DNA for the CDR3 is TGTGCCAGCAGGCCGGTGGCGGGTCTCTCCTACGAGCAGTACTTC.